Below, 29 T cell receptor beta chains from the same sample are listed, as sequenced in a study of T cell responses to AZD1222 COVID-19 vaccine. Only in-frame clones appear in the TCRdb table, and some are missing; sequencing was by immunoSEQ multiplex PCR. The sample has some 40,000 clones; 80% are singletons. Sequenced here: peripheral blood, sampled on day 0 of AZD1222 vaccination. These receptor sequences come from an adult in good health.

The chain couples TRBV6-2 or TRBV6-3 to TRBJ1-5; 9 bases line up with TRBD1. CDR3 length: 16 residues. V shed 6 bases and J 4 bases; nucleotides not matched to a gene: 10. Germline CDR1 reads MNHEY; CDR2 reads SVGEGT. CDR3 nucleotides: TGTGCCAGCAGCACGATAATTGGGACAGGGAATCAGCCCCAGCATTTT. Translation: CASSTIIGTGNQPQHF.

The chain carries TRBV11-3 and TRBJ2-1; the D gene could be TRBD1 or TRBD2 (6 bases each). Germline lookup yields CDR1 SGHNT and CDR2 YENEEA. The V end was cut by 5 bases, the J end by 5 bases, with 19 bases between. CDR3 length: 16 amino acids. The CDR3 here is CASSPAGGGVNNEQFF. Written as DNA, the CDR3 is TGTGCCAGCAGCCCAGCCGGGGGCGGGGTGAACAATGAGCAGTTCTTC.

V is TRBV3-1 (or the pseudogene TRBV3-2) and J is TRBJ2-3; D is undetermined. Germline CDR1 and CDR2: LGHDT and YNNKEL (reference sequence). The CDR3 is made up of 14 amino acids. Trimming pared 4 bases from V and 6 bases from J, leaving 14 bases between. The CDR3: CASSPLSVKDTQYF. The CDR3 bases are TGTGCCAGCAGCCCCCTCTCAGTAAAGGATACGCAGTATTTT.

The chain employs TRBV6-6 and TRBJ1-2; D may be TRBD1 (5 bases). The CDR3 runs 14 residues. Per germline, CDR1 MNHNY and CDR2 SVGAGI (reference sequence). Trimming stripped 4 bases from V and 8 bases from J, with 17 bases between. The CDR3 spells CASSSANPTAGYTF. CDR3 coding DNA: TGTGCCAGCAGTTCCGCTAACCCGACAGCGGGCTACACCTTC.

In its sample, this clone was seen once. The rearrangement uses TRBV14 and TRBJ2-7, with TRBD2 matching over 8 bases. V trimming: 4 bases; J trimming: 4 bases; junction bases outside the gene matches: 9. Germline V CDR1 and CDR2: SGHDN, FVKESK. The CDR3 extends over 15 amino acids. For the CDR3, the DNA is TGTGCCAGCAGCCGTCTTTCAGCGGGGGCGTACGAGCAGTACTTC. Its translation is CASSRLSAGAYEQYF.

The chain links TRBV13 to TRBJ2-1; 13 bases match TRBD2. Germline values: CDR1 PRHDT, CDR2 FYEKMQ (reference sequence). V dropped 0 bases and J dropped 6; count of bases not matched to a gene: 5. CDR3 length: 17 amino acids. DNA of the CDR3: TGTGCCAGCAGCTTAGGACTAGCGGGGGGGCTGAGCAATGAGCAGTTCTTC. Encoded protein: CASSLGLAGGLSNEQFF.

The V gene is TRBV13, the J gene TRBJ1-1, with a weak D call TRBD1 (6 bases). The germline gives CDR1 PRHDT, CDR2 FYEKMQ (reference sequence). The V gene lost 6 bases and the J gene lost 4 bases, with 18 bases spanning the gap. CDR3 length: 15 residues. CDR3 DNA: TGTGCCAGCAGTCCCGGGGGGGCCAAGGGCACTGAAGCTTTCTTT. Its translation: CASSPGGAKGTEAFF.

This clone was counted a few times. The chain combines TRBV7-9 with TRBJ1-1; D may be TRBD1 (6 bases). Trimming removed 5 bases at V and 1 base at J, with 11 bases between. The CDR3 is made up of 14 amino acids. Germline values: CDR1 SEHNR, CDR2 FQNEAQ (reference sequence). The CDR3 here is CASSPTGTNTEAFF. As DNA, the CDR3 is TGTGCCAGCAGCCCAACAGGGACGAACACTGAAGCTTTCTTT.

This clone showed up just once. The chain recombines TRBV28 with TRBJ2-3; D is perhaps TRBD1 (5 bases). V dropped 6 bases and J dropped 1 base, with 14 bases sitting between them. Germline V gene lookup returns CDR1 MDHEN and CDR2 SYDVKM. CDR3 size: 15 residues. The CDR3: CASRHQGTGTDTQYF. In DNA, the CDR3 is TGTGCCAGCAGACACCAGGGTACTGGCACAGATACGCAGTATTTT.

V gene TRBV29-1 combines with J gene TRBJ2-3; no clear D gene. The germline V and J ends were trimmed by 7 bases and 1 base, with 21 bases remaining between them. Germline V gene lookup returns CDR1 SQVTM and CDR2 ANQGSEA. There are 16 residues in the CDR3. The CDR3 here is CSAIPRTPLGTDTQYF. In nucleotides, the CDR3 is TGCAGCGCCATCCCCCGGACCCCTCTAGGCACAGATACGCAGTATTTT.

The chain employs TRBV10-1 and TRBJ1-5; a possible D gene is TRBD1 (6 bases). The CDR3 runs to 16 residues. V lost 9 bases, J lost 0 bases, and 18 bases lay in between. The germline gives CDR1 WNHNN, CDR2 SYGVQD (reference sequence). Here the CDR3 DNA reads TGCGCCAGGTCGAGGGCGGGACACCTTAGCAATCAGCCCCAGCATTTT. This encodes CARSRAGHLSNQPQHF.

V and J are TRBV6-4 and TRBJ1-2, with TRBD1 matching over 8 bases. Germline loops: CDR1 MRHNA, CDR2 SNTAGT. Losses at the gene ends were 6 bases for V and 4 bases for J; bases not matched to a gene: 4. CDR3 length: 13 amino acids. CDR3 sequence reads: CASSAGQGYGYTF. The CDR3 nucleotides read TGTGCCAGCAGCGCCGGACAGGGCTATGGCTACACCTTC.

The chain employs TRBV28 and TRBJ1-1; 7 nucleotides agree with TRBD1. From germline, CDR1 is MDHEN and CDR2 SYDVKM. The junction had 5 bases not matched to a gene; V was cut back by 3 bases and J by 4 bases. The CDR3 extends over 14 amino acids. The CDR3 bases are TGTGCCAGCAGTTTCGTAGACAGGGTCACTGAAGCTTTCTTT. Translation gives CASSFVDRVTEAFF. Drawing the rest from reference TRBV28 and TRBJ1-1, the complete variable domain is DVKVTQSSRYLVKRTGEKVFLECVQDMDHENMFWYRQDPGLGLRLIYFSYDVKMKEKGDIPEGYSVSREKKERFSLILESASTNQTSMYLCASSFVDRVTEAFFGQGTRLTVV.

The genes are TRBV4-3 and TRBJ1-6; no firm D call. This CDR3 contains 17 residues. Germline CDR1 LGHNA, CDR2 YSLEER. The V and J ends lost 1 base and 5 bases respectively, with 15 bases between them. The CDR3 region has the DNA TGCGCCAGCAGCCAAGCAATTGCCAGGTTCCATAATTCACCCCTCCACTTT. Encoded protein: CASSQAIARFHNSPLHF.

This rearrangement joins TRBV7-2 to TRBJ1-1, with no clear D. CDR3 size: 12 residues. Germline CDR1 is SGHTA and CDR2 is FQGNSA. The V and J ends lost 4 bases and 5 bases respectively, with 8 bases between them. CDR3 in amino acids: CASSSGRTEAFF. The CDR3 coding sequence is TGTGCCAGCAGCTCCGGGAGAACTGAAGCTTTCTTT.

The chain links TRBV24-1 to TRBJ1-3, with 7 positions matching TRBD1. J lost 2 bases, V lost 9 bases, and 3 bases had no gene match. Looked up from germline, CDR1 is KGHDR and CDR2 is SFDVKD. The CDR3 is 13 amino acids. CDR3 sequence: CATDTGAGNTIYF. As DNA, the CDR3 is TGTGCCACCGATACAGGGGCTGGAAACACCATATATTTT.

The chain uses TRBV7-9 and TRBJ2-3; 8 nucleotides agree with TRBD2. The germline V gene encodes CDR1 SEHNR and CDR2 FQNEAQ (reference sequence). The CDR3 loop spans 14 amino acids. Losses at the gene ends were 11 bases for V and 1 base for J; bases not matched to a gene: 8. The CDR3 sequence is CAASLTSGTDTQYF. CDR3 sequence (DNA): TGTGCCGCATCATTGACTAGCGGCACAGATACGCAGTATTTT.

The V gene is TRBV20-1, the J gene TRBJ1-6; no clear D. With 4 bases removed from V and 7 bases from J, the gap between germline ends came to 5 bases. The CDR3 runs to 11 residues. CDR1 and CDR2 (germline): DFQATT, SNEGSKA (reference sequence). The CDR3 reads CSATKNSPLHF. The CDR3 nucleotides are TGCAGTGCTACCAAGAATTCACCCCTCCACTTT.

The chain is built from TRBV2 and TRBJ1-6; TRBD1 matches at 7 bases. The trim removed 8 bases at V and 7 bases at J, leaving 5 bases unmatched. This CDR3 is built from 13 residues. CDR1 SNHLY and CDR2 FYNNEI come from the germline V gene. The CDR3 DNA sequence: TGTGCCAGCTTTTGGACAGGCAATTCACCCCTCCACTTT. Protein sequence: CASFWTGNSPLHF.

This clone was detected only once. The rearrangement links TRBV11-2 to TRBJ2-7; D is unresolved. There are 12 residues in the CDR3. The germline V and J ends were trimmed by 5 bases and 4 bases, with 9 bases remaining between them. The germline V gene has CDR1 SGHAT and CDR2 FQNNGV. The CDR3 DNA sequence: TGTGCCAGCAGCGCCCAACTATACGAGCAGTACTTC. Translated, it gives CASSAQLYEQYF. Complete variable domain (other parts from reference TRBV11-2 and TRBJ2-7): EAGVAQSPRYKIIEKRQSVAFWCNPISGHATLYWYQQILGQGPKLLIQFQNNGVVDDSQLPKDRFSAERLKGVDSTLKIQPAKLEDSAVYLCASSAQLYEQYFGPGTRLTVT.

The chain joins TRBV2 to TRBJ1-1; TRBD1 is a possible D gene (6 bases). Per germline, CDR1 SNHLY and CDR2 FYNNEI. V gave up 5 bases and J gave up 3 bases, with 13 bases separating them. The CDR3 is made up of 14 amino acids. CDR3 nucleotide sequence: TGTGCCAGCAGTCCAACAGGGTGGGACACTGAAGCTTTCTTT. Translation: CASSPTGWDTEAFF.

The gene calls are TRBV5-4 and TRBJ2-5, with 11 bases identical to TRBD2. CDR3 length equals 16 residues. V shed 4 bases and J 9 bases; nucleotides not matched to a gene: 14. The germline gives CDR1 SGHNT, CDR2 YYREEE (reference sequence). The CDR3 coding sequence is TGTGCCAGCAGCCCTAGACTAGCGGGGACGCCCAAGTCCCAGTACTTC. It codes for CASSPRLAGTPKSQYF.

This chain connects TRBV3-1 (or the pseudogene TRBV3-2) to TRBJ1-6, with D maybe TRBD1 (5 bases). Germline assignment: CDR1 LGHDT and CDR2 YNNKEL (reference sequence). The CDR3 runs to 14 residues. Trimming shortened V by 3 bases and J by 2 bases, and 5 bases separated the two germline ends. For the CDR3, the DNA is TGTGCCAGCAGCCAGGGGGCCTATAATTCACCCCTCCACTTT. Encoded protein: CASSQGAYNSPLHF.

The V call is TRBV19, the J call TRBJ1-1, with TRBD1 identical over 12 bases. This CDR3 region has 16 residues. Per germline, CDR1 LNHDA and CDR2 SQIVND (reference sequence). The trim removed 9 bases at V and 5 bases at J, leaving 13 bases unmatched. Here the CDR3 DNA reads TGTGCCAGCTGGGGAGGGGACAGGGGGCGAGGAACTGAAGCTTTCTTT. Translated, it gives CASWGGDRGRGTEAFF.

The V call is TRBV5-1, the J call TRBJ2-7; 7 nucleotides align to TRBD1. The V gene end was trimmed by 2 bases and the J gene end by 8 bases; junction bases not matched to a gene: 13. The germline V gene has CDR1 SGHRS and CDR2 YFSETQ. CDR3 length equals 15 residues. CDR3 in DNA: TGCGCCAGCAGCTTAGAGGGGCCAGGGGGTGGTAAGCAGTACTTC. Amino acid sequence: CASSLEGPGGGKQYF.

The J gene is TRBJ1-3, the V gene TRBV19; D is undetermined. V lost 7 bases and J lost 6, with 10 bases in between. The CDR3 covers 12 residues. Germline V gives CDR1 LNHDA, CDR2 SQIVND (reference sequence). CDR3 DNA sequence: TGTGCCAGTATGGAGCGGGCAAACACCATATATTTT. Its translation is CASMERANTIYF.

The rearrangement uses TRBV24-1 and TRBJ2-1; 13 nucleotides match TRBD2. V was pared by 3 bases and J by 9 bases, with 7 bases of the junction left unmatched. The CDR3 contains 16 residues. CDR1 and CDR2 from the germline V gene are KGHDR and SFDVKD. The CDR3 protein is CATSDPTSGGRSEQFF. The CDR3 DNA sequence: TGTGCCACCAGTGATCCGACTAGCGGGGGGCGAAGTGAGCAGTTCTTC.

The gene calls are TRBV3-1 (or the pseudogene TRBV3-2) and TRBJ1-3; D may be TRBD1 (6 bases). The CDR3 is 16 amino acids. Germline CDR1 LGHDT, CDR2 YNNKEL (reference sequence). V dropped 2 bases and J dropped 4 bases, with 15 bases sitting between them. CDR3 nucleotides: TGTGCCAGCAGCCAAATGCGAAAGGGGGACGGAAACACCATATATTTT. This codes for CASSQMRKGDGNTIYF.

The V gene is TRBV6-4, the J gene TRBJ2-1; 8 bases match TRBD2. Trimming at V came to 5 bases and at J to 7 bases, leaving 13 bases not matched to a gene. The CDR3 runs to 16 residues. Looked up from germline, CDR1 is MRHNA and CDR2 is SNTAGT. CDR3: CASSMTAGGLINEQFF. CDR3 DNA: TGTGCCAGCAGTATGACCGCGGGGGGCCTGATAAATGAGCAGTTCTTC.